One and the same sample provided the 3 T cell receptor beta chains below, sequenced in a study of OX40 agonist ivuxolimab in advanced cancers. The assay was immunoSEQ multiplex PCR, and TCRdb's table has in-frame clones only and misses some. The sample lists 83,000 or so clones, around 80% seen once, with approximately 2% in the top ten. This specimen consisted of CD4+ or CD8+ T cells sorted from blood, obtained in a trial of the OX40 agonist ivuxolimab. These receptors all stem from an adult with an advanced solid tumor such as melanoma, head and neck, liver or kidney cancer.

The V gene is TRBV5-1, the J gene TRBJ2-3; D gene ambiguous. The germline gives CDR1 SGHRS, CDR2 YFSETQ. This CDR3 comprises 14 residues. The ends were cut back, 0 bases at V and 4 bases at J, with 9 bases in the middle. This CDR3 reads CASSLAAAPDTQYF. In DNA form, the CDR3 reads TGCGCCAGCAGCTTGGCGGCGGCCCCAGATACGCAGTATTTT. Complete variable domain (other parts from reference TRBV5-1 and TRBJ2-3): KAGVTQTPRYLIKTRGQQVTLSCSPISGHRSVSWYQQTPGQGLQFLFEYFSETQRNKGNFPGRFSGRQFSNSRSEMNVSTLELGDSALYLCASSLAAAPDTQYFGPGTRLTVL.

The rearrangement joins TRBV7-3 to TRBJ1-2; 7 bases are shared with TRBD1. CDR3 size: 14 residues. Germline CDR1 reads SGHTA; CDR2 reads FQGTGA. V was pared by 2 bases and J by 8 bases, with 8 bases of the junction left unmatched. CDR3 sequence reads: CASSLSGGSRGYTF. CDR3 coding DNA: TGTGCCAGCAGCTTATCAGGGGGAAGTAGGGGCTACACCTTC.

The CDR3 is CASSLGGGSPSRHEQYF. The CDR3 nucleotides are TGTGCCAGCAGCTTAGGGGGGGGGTCCCCGTCCAGGCACGAGCAGTACTTC. The chain is built from TRBV7-2 and TRBJ2-7, with TRBD2 matching 7 bases. The J segment lost 5 bases and the V segment lost 1 base, leaving 14 bases of the junction unmatched. The germline V gene has CDR1 SGHTA and CDR2 FQGNSA. This CDR3 spans 17 amino acids.